The next 5 T cell receptor beta chains were all read from a single sample in a study of CD8 T cells in ankylosing spondylitis. TCRdb processed the 5' RACE reads anew with MiXCR; each CDR3 protein has one entry. The table shows under 250,000 distinct CDR3 sequences, with approximately 10% occurring only once. Input material: blood, either unsorted or a sorted T cell fraction (not recorded which). These TCRs come from a male donor with ankylosing spondylitis or in good health (not recorded which).

The chain combines TRBV29-1 with TRBJ2-7, with 7 bases matching TRBD2. Germline CDR1 reads SQVTM; CDR2 reads ANQGSEA. The CDR3 spans 15 residues. Trimming took 0 bases from V and 3 from J; bases not matched to a gene: 8. The CDR3 DNA sequence: TGCAGCGTTGAAGACGGGGGGAAGGCAGGCTACGAGCAGTACTTC. Translating it yields CSVEDGGKAGYEQYF.

This clonotype has a count of ten or more. J is TRBJ2-7 and V is TRBV20-1, with 11 bases aligning to TRBD2. This CDR3 is 16 amino acids long. Germline V gene data show CDR1 as DFQATT and CDR2 as SNEGSKA (reference sequence). Trimming cost V 3 bases and J 7 bases; bases outside gene matches: 14. In nucleotides, the CDR3 is TGCAGTGCTAGGCCGGGACTAGCGGCCCGACAGGGGGAGCAGTACTTC. As protein: CSARPGLAARQGEQYF.

This chain links TRBV20-1 with TRBJ1-5; maybe TRBD1 (5 bases). Germline V CDR1 and CDR2: DFQATT, SNEGSKA (reference sequence). V was shortened by 3 bases and J by 1 base, with 22 bases between the two germline ends. CDR3 length equals 18 residues. The CDR3 sequence: CSARAPGGDLLSNQPQHF. CDR3 in DNA: TGCAGTGCTAGGGCTCCGGGCGGGGACCTCCTGAGCAATCAGCCCCAGCATTTT.

CDR3 nucleotides: TGCGCCAGCAGCTTGACCCAGGGGGGCACCGGGGAGCTGTTTTTT. It encodes CASSLTQGGTGELFF. The V and J genes are TRBV5-1 and TRBJ2-2, with D maybe TRBD1 (7 bases). CDR3 length equals 15 residues. Germline loops: CDR1 SGHRS, CDR2 YFSETQ. Trimming pared 1 base from V and 4 bases from J, leaving 11 bases between.

This clonotype has a count of ten or more. This chain joins TRBV7-9 and TRBJ2-1, with TRBD1 matching over 12 bases. This CDR3 is 17 amino acids long. From germline, CDR1 is SEHNR and CDR2 FQNEAQ (reference sequence). V dropped 1 base and J dropped 7; count of bases not matched to a gene: 8. The CDR3 loop is CASSLGRRDRGLNEQFF. The DNA for the CDR3 is TGTGCCAGCAGCTTAGGGCGCCGGGACAGGGGGCTTAATGAGCAGTTCTTC.